This T cell receptor beta chain was sequenced during a study of cytomegalovirus exposure and HLA in healthy donors. The primer mix had 60 Vbeta and 13 Jbeta primers. Sequencing was performed with immunoSEQ multiplex PCR; in TCRdb, only in-frame clones are kept and a portion is missing. The sample lists approximately 170,000 clones, about 85% seen once, with 1% in the top ten. CDR3 length equals 16 residues. The ends were cut back, 0 bases at V and 2 bases at J, with 11 bases in the middle. Germline lookup yields CDR1 MNHEY and CDR2 SVGAGI. Sequencing input: PBMCs. This sequence originates from a boy aged 2 to 10 in good health and CMV-seronegative. The gene calls are TRBV6-5 and TRBJ1-5; D is possibly TRBD1 (5 bases). The DNA for the CDR3 is TGTGCCAGCAGTTACTCGCCCCCAGGGCGCAATCAGCCCCAGCATTTT. This encodes CASSYSPPGRNQPQHF.